The clone carrying this TCR beta chain has more than one count but fewer than ten. The V end was cut by 6 bases, the J end by 4 bases, with 16 bases between. The CDR3 sequence is 15 residues long. Per the germline V gene, CDR1 is LGHNA and CDR2 is YSLEER. This entry comes from a study of T cell changes during pregnancy in multiple sclerosis. Some clones are missing from TCRdb's copy, which holds only in-frame ones; the method was immunoSEQ multiplex PCR. Seen here are 30,000 or so clones, 91% observed once, and the top ten hold 3.5% to 5%. This receptor was taken from a female donor in good health, enrolled as a control in a pregnancy study. Specimen: CD8+ T cells from peripheral blood mononuclear cells, collected in the second trimester of pregnancy. This chain uses TRBV4-3 with TRBJ2-1; D unresolved. CDR3: CASSIHKSQYNEQFF. Written as DNA, the CDR3 is TGCGCCAGCAGTATACACAAATCTCAGTACAATGAGCAGTTCTTC.